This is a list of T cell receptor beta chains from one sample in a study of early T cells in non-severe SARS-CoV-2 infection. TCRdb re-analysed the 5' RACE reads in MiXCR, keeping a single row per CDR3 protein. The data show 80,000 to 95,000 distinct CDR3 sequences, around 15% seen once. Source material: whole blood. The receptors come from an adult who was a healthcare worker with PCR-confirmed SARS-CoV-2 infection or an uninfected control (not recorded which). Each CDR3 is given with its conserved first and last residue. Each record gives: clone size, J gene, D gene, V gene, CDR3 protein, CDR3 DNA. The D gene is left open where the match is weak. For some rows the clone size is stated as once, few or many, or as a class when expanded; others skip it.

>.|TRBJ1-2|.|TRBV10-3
CAIRELTTNYGYTF
TGTGCCATCAGGGAACTGACGACGAACTATGGCTACACCTTC
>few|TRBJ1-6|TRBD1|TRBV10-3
CAIRSTGDNSPLHF
TGTGCCATCAGAAGTACAGGGGATAATTCACCCCTCCACTTT
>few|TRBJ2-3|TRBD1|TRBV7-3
CASSPTGGLAGDTQYF
TGTGCCAGCAGCCCGACAGGGGGGTTGGCTGGAGATACGCAGTATTTT
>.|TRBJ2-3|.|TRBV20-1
CSASGGGGDTQYF
TGCAGTGCTAGCGGGGGAGGAGGGGATACGCAGTATTTT
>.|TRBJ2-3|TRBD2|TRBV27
CASSTRLAGGTDTQYF
TGTGCCAGCAGTACCCGACTGGCGGGGGGCACAGATACGCAGTATTTT
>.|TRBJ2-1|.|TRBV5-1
CASSLYTSLYEQFF
TGCGCCAGCAGCTTGTACACTAGTCTATATGAGCAGTTCTTC
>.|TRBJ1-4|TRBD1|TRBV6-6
CASSKTGTGATNEKLFF
TGTGCCAGCAGCAAAACCGGGACAGGGGCAACTAATGAAAAACTGTTTTTT
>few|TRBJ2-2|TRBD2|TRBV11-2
CASSSGLGRVGELFF
TGTGCCAGCAGCTCGGGACTAGGCCGGGTCGGGGAGCTGTTTTTT
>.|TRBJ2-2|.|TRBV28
CASGPQGFANTGELFF
TGTGCCAGCGGCCCACAGGGATTCGCGAACACCGGGGAGCTGTTTTTT
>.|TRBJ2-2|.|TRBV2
CASRGNIPETGELFF
TGTGCCAGCAGAGGTAACATCCCCGAGACCGGGGAGCTGTTTTTT
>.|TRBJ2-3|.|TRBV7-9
CASSLYPTDTQYF
TGTGCCAGCAGCCTATACCCAACAGATACGCAGTATTTT
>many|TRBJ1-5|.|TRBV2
CASSEARTPNQPQHF
TGTGCCAGCAGTGAAGCCAGGACACCAAATCAGCCCCAGCATTTT
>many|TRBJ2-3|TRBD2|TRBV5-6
CASSLWGGDTQYF
TGTGCCAGCAGCTTGTGGGGGGGAGATACGCAGTATTTT
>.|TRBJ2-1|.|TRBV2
CASSEAPTGGNEQFF
TGTGCCAGCAGTGAAGCGCCGACTGGGGGGAATGAGCAGTTCTTC
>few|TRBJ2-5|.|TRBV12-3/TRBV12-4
CASSLSLSGRIQETQYF
TGTGCCAGCAGTTTGTCATTAAGCGGCCGGATCCAAGAGACCCAGTACTTC
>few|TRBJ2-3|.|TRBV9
CASSGDLRGTQYF
TGTGCCAGCAGCGGGGACTTAAGGGGTACGCAGTATTTT
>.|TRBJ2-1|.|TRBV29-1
CSATRGPGNEQFF
TGCAGCGCGACGCGGGGGCCGGGCAATGAGCAGTTCTTC
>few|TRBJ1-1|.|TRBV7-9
CASSLRQANTEAFF
TGTGCCAGCAGCTTACGTCAGGCGAACACTGAAGCTTTCTTT
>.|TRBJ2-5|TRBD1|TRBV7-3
CASSPGTGGGETQYF
TGTGCCAGCAGCCCCGGGACAGGGGGAGGAGAGACCCAGTACTTC
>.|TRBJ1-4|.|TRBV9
CASSVDRGGEKLFF
TGTGCCAGCAGCGTAGATAGGGGTGGAGAAAAACTGTTTTTT
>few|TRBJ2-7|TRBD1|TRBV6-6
CASRGTGAYEQYF
TGTGCCAGCCGCGGGACAGGGGCCTACGAGCAGTACTTC
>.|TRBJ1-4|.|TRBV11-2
CASSFTDNEKLFF
TGTGCCAGCAGCTTCACAGATAATGAAAAACTGTTTTTT
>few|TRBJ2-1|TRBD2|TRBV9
CASSVEGLASNEQFF
TGTGCCAGCAGCGTAGAGGGACTAGCCTCCAATGAGCAGTTCTTC
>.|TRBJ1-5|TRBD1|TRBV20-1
CSASTGAPQPQHF
TGCAGTGCTTCAACAGGGGCCCCTCAGCCCCAGCATTTT
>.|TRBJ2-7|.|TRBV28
CASSRANSYEQYF
TGTGCCAGCAGTAGGGCGAACTCCTACGAGCAGTACTTC
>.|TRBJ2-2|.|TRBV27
CASIRGSTGELFF
TGTGCCAGCATTAGGGGTTCCACCGGGGAGCTGTTTTTT
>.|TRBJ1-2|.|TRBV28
CASSAPTVRGYTF
TGTGCCAGCAGCGCCCCGACAGTGAGAGGCTACACCTTC
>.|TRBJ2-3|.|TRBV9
CASSPQTADTQYF
TGTGCCAGCAGCCCCCAGACTGCAGATACGCAGTATTTT
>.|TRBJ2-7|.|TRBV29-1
CSVGDMGVTQYF
TGCAGCGTTGGCGATATGGGGGTGACGCAGTACTTC
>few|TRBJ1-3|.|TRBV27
CASRRVARGEGGGNTIYF
TGTGCCAGCCGACGGGTGGCCCGGGGGGAGGGCGGTGGAAACACCATATATTTT
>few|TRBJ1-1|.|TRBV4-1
CASSQDPGWNTEAFF
TGCGCCAGCAGCCAAGATCCGGGGTGGAACACTGAAGCTTTCTTT
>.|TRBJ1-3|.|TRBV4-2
CASSQDRDPNGNTIYF
TGTGCCAGCAGCCAAGATCGTGACCCCAATGGAAACACCATATATTTT
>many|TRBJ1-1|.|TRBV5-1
CASSLRQFNTEAFF
TGCGCCAGCAGCTTGCGACAGTTTAACACTGAAGCTTTCTTT
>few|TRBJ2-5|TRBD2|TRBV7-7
CASSLGGGRRETQYF
TGTGCCAGCAGCTTAGGCGGGGGGCGCAGGGAGACCCAGTACTTC
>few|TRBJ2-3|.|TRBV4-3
CASSQDGSIGPDTQYF
TGCGCCAGCAGCCAAGATGGAAGTATTGGTCCAGATACGCAGTATTTT
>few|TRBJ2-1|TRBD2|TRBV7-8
CASIMGLADFRSSYNEQFF
TGTGCCAGCATCATGGGACTAGCCGATTTCCGGAGCTCCTACAATGAGCAGTTCTTC
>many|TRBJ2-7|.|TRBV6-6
CAAQTVYEQYF
TGTGCCGCTCAGACTGTCTACGAGCAGTACTTC
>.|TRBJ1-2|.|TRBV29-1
CSAAPGLGGHGYTF
TGCAGCGCTGCACCGGGCCTCGGGGGCCATGGCTACACCTTC
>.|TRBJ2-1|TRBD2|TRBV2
CASRGGSYNEQFF
TGTGCCAGCAGGGGGGGGAGCTACAATGAGCAGTTCTTC
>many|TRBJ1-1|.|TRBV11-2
CASSLNGWMSTEAFF
TGTGCCAGCAGCTTAAATGGTTGGATGAGCACTGAAGCTTTCTTT
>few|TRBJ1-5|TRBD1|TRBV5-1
CASSLAPTGDGQPQHF
TGCGCCAGCAGCTTGGCGCCTACAGGGGATGGACAGCCCCAGCATTTT